The rows below give T cell receptor beta chains drawn from one sample of a study of blood T cell repertoires in COVID-19. The method was immunoSEQ multiplex PCR; TCRdb's version includes in-frame clones alone and lacks a portion of them. The sample carries fewer than 120,000 clones, 75% to 80% recorded once. Source material: peripheral blood. The receptors were gathered from a woman over 75 with active or convalescent COVID-19. CDR3s include the opening cysteine and the closing phenylalanine or tryptophan. The D gene is left open where the match is weak. The size of a clone is reported for some rows only, either as once, few or many, or as a class for expanded clones.

d_call j_call cdr3_length v_call clone_size cdr3_nt cdr3_aa
- TRBJ1-6 15 TRBV19 - TGTGCCAGTAGTTTGGGACAAGGGAGACATTCACCCCTCCACTTT CASSLGQGRHSPLHF
- TRBJ1-6 14 TRBV2 - TGTGCCAGGGGCCAGGGCAGCTATAATTCACCCCTCCACTTT CARGQGSYNSPLHF
- TRBJ2-1 16 TRBV7-8 - TGTGCCAGCAGCCGAGGACAGACCGTGAGGAGCAATGAGCAGTTCTTC CASSRGQTVRSNEQFF
TRBD2 TRBJ2-1 15 TRBV5-1 - TGCGCCAGCAGCCCGAGGGCGGGAGGGGCCATTGAGCAGTTCTTC CASSPRAGGAIEQFF
TRBD1 TRBJ2-5 16 TRBV7-3 - TGTGCCAGCAGCCAGGGGGTGGGCGGTTACCAAGAGACCCAGTACTTC CASSQGVGGYQETQYF
- TRBJ1-1 12 TRBV7-9 - TGTGCCAGCAGCTTAGGGAGCCCTGAAGCTTTCTTT CASSLGSPEAFF
- TRBJ1-1 15 TRBV10-3 - TGTGCCATCAGTGAGTCCGGTGTCTCGAACACTGAAGCTTTCTTT CAISESGVSNTEAFF
- TRBJ2-2 13 TRBV5-1 - TGCGCCAGCAGATTCGGGAGCACCGGGGAGCTGTTTTTT CASRFGSTGELFF
- TRBJ2-7 12 TRBV29-1 once TGCAGCGTAGGGACTGTTAGCTACGAGCAGTACTTC CSVGTVSYEQYF
TRBD1 TRBJ1-6 16 TRBV19 - TGTGCCAGTAGTACCGGACAGGGGACCTATAATTCACCCCTCCACTTT CASSTGQGTYNSPLHF
- TRBJ2-7 13 TRBV27 - TGTGCCAGCAGTCCGGGGACACACTACGAGCAGTACTTC CASSPGTHYEQYF